This T cell receptor (beta chain) was retrieved from a study of control samples from healthy donors and cancer patients. CDR3 length: 15 amino acids. Germline V CDR1 and CDR2: LGHNA, YNFKEQ. The ends lost 0 bases at V and 1 base at J; junction bases unmatched: 0. Method: immunoSEQ multiplex PCR; TCRdb's copy keeps in-frame clones and lacks some. In the table there are some 39,000 clones, around four fifths of which are singletons. The V call is TRBV4-2, the J call TRBJ2-3; 8 bases fit TRBD1. Sequencing used PBMCs. The clonotype originates from a woman in her sixties or seventies with lung cancer. Here the CDR3 DNA reads TGTGCCAGCAGCCAAGAGACAGGGGGCACAGATACGCAGTATTTT. Protein sequence: CASSQETGGTDTQYF.